This record covers a single T cell receptor (beta chain). As yet, its antigen is unknown. This specimen comes from a study of CD8 T cell repertoires and HIV-1 epitope variants. This CDR3 region has 14 residues. Trimming took 3 bases from V and 3 from J, leaving 14 bases between them. The germline CDR1 and CDR2 sequences are GTSNPN and SVGIG (reference sequence). Assay used: immunoSEQ multiplex PCR; TCRdb lists only in-frame clones, some missing. This table has 2,600 or so clones, approximately 76% appearing once. The receptor was isolated from a male donor with HIV. The sample comprised cultured CD8+ T cells derived from PBMCs. The chain employs TRBV30 and TRBJ1-1; possible D gene TRBD1, 5 bases. Here the CDR3 DNA reads TGTGCCTGGAGGCCTCGGGGGGGGGACACTGAAGCTTTCTTT. Translating gives CAWRPRGGDTEAFF.